There are a few counts of the clone carrying this T cell receptor (beta chain). The data were obtained in a study of T-cell reconstitution after alpha-beta-depleted transplantation in children. Trimming removed 0 bases from V and 4 bases from J; junction bases left unmatched: 2. Germline CDR1 SGHAT, CDR2 FQNNGV. The CDR3 is made up of 16 amino acids. Unique molecular identifiers were incorporated when the TCRbeta library was constructed. TCRdb redid the calling of the PCR reads with MiXCR, one entry per CDR3 protein. The sample holds around 400,000 distinct CDR3 sequences, 20% seen once. Sequencing used PBMCs from the stem cell graft donor, obtained from the stem cell graft. The gene calls are TRBV11-2 and TRBJ2-1, with 11 bases matching TRBD2. This TCR derives from a human donor who donated a stem cell graft to a child with acute myeloid leukemia. The CDR3 loop is CASSLDGTSGYNEQFF. The CDR3 DNA reads as TGTGCCAGCAGCTTAGATGGGACTAGCGGTTACAATGAGCAGTTCTTC.